This TCR beta chain was observed in a study of PD-1 blockade in classical Hodgkin lymphoma. This sample's time point: newly diagnosed, previously untreated cHL patient sample. Some clones are missing from TCRdb's copy, which holds only in-frame ones; the method was immunoSEQ multiplex PCR. The sample has around 25,000 clones, approximately 93% seen once. This CDR3 contains 12 residues. Trimming at V came to 7 bases and at J to 8 bases, leaving 8 bases not matched to a gene. In germline, CDR1 is SQVTM, CDR2 ANQGSEA. The sequence was collected from a human donor with classical Hodgkin lymphoma. The specimen sequenced was peripheral blood mononuclear cells (PBMCs). This rearrangement joins TRBV29-1 to TRBJ2-1, with 7 nucleotides matching TRBD2. In DNA, the CDR3 is TGCAGCGGGGTTCCGGGGAGGGATGAGCAGTTCTTC. This gives the protein CSGVPGRDEQFF.